This is a list of T cell receptor beta chains from one sample in a study of T cell responses to AZD1222 COVID-19 vaccine. The protocol was immunoSEQ multiplex PCR, while the TCRdb copy is restricted to in-frame clones and leaves out a portion. The sample yields about 150,000 clones, 94% seen once. The sample was peripheral blood, taken on day 0 of AZD1222 vaccination. All receptors come from an adult in good health. Both conserved end residues are part of each CDR3. Fields, in order: V gene, J gene, CDR3 protein.

TRBV30	TRBJ2-3	CAWGQGTSVSTDTQYF
TRBV7-8	TRBJ2-2	CASSFYSNTGELFF
TRBV21-1	TRBJ1-1	CASSQGPANTEAFF
TRBV18	TRBJ1-5	CASSAIENSNQPQHF
TRBV28	TRBJ1-3	CASSLGDRGRNTIYF
TRBV7-9	TRBJ1-1	CASRVAWGEAFF
TRBV15	TRBJ1-5	CATSPGAILNQPQHF
TRBV9	TRBJ1-4	CASSVGTGSGEKLFF
TRBV2	TRBJ1-1	CASRRQGTSDEAFF
TRBV27	TRBJ1-2	CASRRTGGNYGYTF
TRBV27	TRBJ2-3	CASSSTSLSTDTQYF
TRBV7-2	TRBJ2-1	CASSLGATAYNEQFF
TRBV2	TRBJ1-5	CASSEYLGEGTQPQHF
TRBV7-8	TRBJ2-4	CASSLRDVQLAKNIQYF
TRBV27	TRBJ1-1	CASTPGRTMNTEAFF
TRBV6-5	TRBJ1-4	CASRQDRGHEKLFF
TRBV4-1	TRBJ2-3	CASSLGLAGGTDTQYF
TRBV9	TRBJ1-2	CASSAGTGKNYGYTF
TRBV11-1	TRBJ1-2	CASSSGLFGYTF
TRBV10-2	TRBJ2-2	CASSDTLLAGGSGELFF
TRBV6-2/TRBV6-3	TRBJ2-1	CASSSGTSSYNEQFF
TRBV7-6	TRBJ2-2	CASSLAVRGAHRPGELFF
TRBV19	TRBJ1-5	CASTPPVPNQPQHF
TRBV2	TRBJ1-2	CASSESRKGGYTF
TRBV5-4	TRBJ2-5	CASSWTGMGETQYF
TRBV7-9	TRBJ1-3	CASLPGSGNTIYF
TRBV6-2/TRBV6-3	TRBJ2-2	CASSYPGELFF
TRBV2	TRBJ2-1	CASSAPTSKNNEQFF
TRBV10-3	TRBJ1-5	CAISEGGPNQPQHF
TRBV9	TRBJ2-2	CASSVERGWTGELFF
TRBV5-1	TRBJ2-3	CASSGVDGPTDTQYF
TRBV28	TRBJ2-4	CASSSPTSGAKNIQYF
TRBV25-1	TRBJ2-2	CASSERTGLAGGELFF
TRBV11-2	TRBJ1-4	CASSESGEKLFF
TRBV11-2	TRBJ1-5	CASSLDWSQPQHF
TRBV28	TRBJ2-1	CASSFGAAGGYNEQFF
TRBV28	TRBJ1-2	CASWTVSYGYTF
TRBV5-1	TRBJ1-2	CASSLAPTGNYGYTF
TRBV9	TRBJ1-1	CASSATRGWTEAFF
TRBV14	TRBJ1-6	CASSQAEVYNSPLHF
TRBV6-2/TRBV6-3	TRBJ1-6	CASSYLARNSPLHF
TRBV6-2/TRBV6-3	TRBJ1-5	CASSYWGAEQPQHF
TRBV5-4	TRBJ1-1	CASSFFGGFKGEAFF
TRBV5-4	TRBJ2-5	CASSLGTSGVSQYF
TRBV7-3	TRBJ1-1	CASSSRTVGGRTEAFF
TRBV27	TRBJ2-2	CASSPNYGELFF
TRBV7-9	TRBJ1-1	CASSLAVLNTEAFF
TRBV2	TRBJ2-5	CASKRDRYQETQYF